The 26 T cell receptor beta chains given below trace back to one sample, sequenced in a study of regulatory T cells in long-lasting Graves disease. Sequencing libraries for TCR beta were prepared with iRepertoire HTBI primers and Arm-PCR of CDR3 regions. TCRdb reprocessed the multiplex PCR reads via MiXCR and lists one record per CDR3 protein. Found here are over 450,000 distinct CDR3 sequences, roughly 21% of them singletons; the top ten hold around 7%. This sample's time point: persistent/refractory GD, antithyroid drugs over 5 years with positive TRAb. Isolated PBMC RNA provided the starting material for the TCR library. The specimen comprised peripheral blood mononuclear cells (PBMCs), sampled when the disease was refractory, from a patient treated with antithyroid drugs. The source is a female donor with Graves disease.

A few counts support this clonotype. The chain couples TRBV10-3 to TRBJ1-5, with D perhaps matching TRBD1 (5 bases). The germline gives CDR1 ENHRY, CDR2 SYGVKD. The CDR3 has 13 residues. V lost 6 bases, J lost 7 bases, and 13 bases lay in between. CDR3 nucleotides: TGTGCCATCAGGAATGACCAGGGACAGCCCCAGCATTTT. Amino acid sequence: CAIRNDQGQPQHF.

The table lists this clonotype with a few counts. J is TRBJ1-1 and V is TRBV7-2; 8 bases align to TRBD1. Germline assignment: CDR1 SGHTA and CDR2 FQGNSA. V was pared by 5 bases and J by 0 bases, with 5 bases of the junction left unmatched. The CDR3 consists of 15 residues. The CDR3: CASSTGTGLNTEAFF. The CDR3 bases are TGTGCCAGCAGCACCGGGACAGGTTTGAACACTGAAGCTTTCTTT.

This clonotype was recorded many times. The chain combines TRBV5-1 with TRBJ2-5; no firm D call. The V and J ends lost 2 bases and 0 bases respectively, with 8 bases between them. The length of the CDR3 is 14 residues. Germline CDR1 is SGHRS and CDR2 is YFSETQ. In DNA, the CDR3 is TGCGCCAGCAGCTTTTGGGAATACCAAGAGACCCAGTACTTC. This sequence encodes CASSFWEYQETQYF.

The chain recombines TRBV6-1 with TRBJ2-5; 7 nucleotides line up with TRBD1. The CDR3 extends over 14 amino acids. J lost 1 base, V lost 6 bases, and 5 bases had no gene match. Germline values: CDR1 MNHNS, CDR2 SASEGT. The CDR3 loop reads CASRLRQGQETQYF. The CDR3 DNA reads as TGTGCCAGCAGACTACGACAGGGCCAAGAGACCCAGTACTTC.

This clonotype was observed at least ten times. The chain uses TRBV3-1 and TRBJ1-4; no definite D call. CDR3 length: 12 amino acids. The V gene lost 6 bases and the J gene lost 4 bases, with 6 bases spanning the gap. Germline lookup yields CDR1 LGHDT and CDR2 YNNKEL (reference sequence). The DNA for the CDR3 is TGTGCCAGCAGGTACAGTAATGAAAAACTGTTTTTT. Translated, it gives CASRYSNEKLFF.

This clonotype appeared once. One base away lies a much larger clone, so this may be a sequencing read error. V and J are TRBV11-3 and TRBJ2-1; no clear D. The CDR3 has 14 amino acids. Germline V CDR1 and CDR2: SGHNT, YENEEA. CDR3 sequence: CASSSSNAYSEQFF. The CDR3 DNA reads as TGTGCCAGCAGCTCCTCTAATGCCTACAGTGAGCAGTTCTTC. Full variable domain (missing parts from reference TRBV11-3 and TRBJ2-1): EAGVVQSPRYKIIEKKQPVAFWCNPISGHNTLYWYLQNLGQGPELLIRYENEEAVDDSQLPKDRFSAERLKGVDSTLKIQPAELGDSAVYLCASSSSNAYSEQFFGPGTRLTVL.

The table lists this clonotype with a few counts. The chain has TRBV12-5 and TRBJ1-1; D is unclear. V was cut by 2 bases and J by 3 bases, with 19 bases left in between. CDR1 and CDR2 from the germline V gene are LGHNT and FRNRAP. The length of the CDR3 is 17 residues. The CDR3 DNA sequence: TGTGCTAGTGGTTTGAAAAATGTGGGGTCCGTGGACACTGAAGCTTTCTTT. Protein product: CASGLKNVGSVDTEAFF.

Of note for this clonotype: A much more abundant neighbour one base away suggests this may be a read error. The chain links TRBV28 to TRBJ1-1, with D unclear. This CDR3 region has 16 residues. CDR1 is MDHEN, CDR2 SYDVKM, per germline. The ends were cut back, 3 bases at V and 0 bases at J, with 14 bases in the middle. The CDR3 reads CASSFGYKEVNTEAFF. CDR3 DNA: TGTGCCAGCAGTTTTGGCTACAAGGAAGTGAACACTGAAGCTTTCTTT.

This clonotype was found many times. In nucleotides, the CDR3 is TGTGCCAGCGTCCTGGGGGCATATAGCAATCAGCCCCAGCATTTT. Amino acid sequence: CASVLGAYSNQPQHF. The chain employs TRBV12-3 or TRBV12-4 and TRBJ1-5, with a weak D call TRBD1 (6 bases). The V gene lost 8 bases and the J gene lost 0 bases, with 14 bases spanning the gap. This CDR3 is 15 amino acids long.

This chain connects TRBV20-1 to TRBJ2-1; TRBD1 matches at 7 bases. Germline V gene data show CDR1 as DFQATT and CDR2 as SNEGSKA (reference sequence). The junction had 0 bases not matched to a gene; V was cut back by 1 base and J by 0 bases. The CDR3 has 14 amino acids. CDR3 coding DNA: TGCAGTGCTAGAGGGGACAGCTCCTACAATGAGCAGTTCTTC. This translates into CSARGDSSYNEQFF.

The chain links TRBV7-9 to TRBJ2-2; TRBD1 matches 9 bases. The germline gives CDR1 SEHNR, CDR2 FQNEAQ (reference sequence). This CDR3 contains 15 residues. The V and J ends lost 5 bases and 4 bases, in that order; junction bases with no gene match: 5. In nucleotides, the CDR3 is TGTGCCAGCAGCCAAGGACAGGGGAGCACCGGGGAGCTGTTTTTT. It specifies CASSQGQGSTGELFF.

This chain links TRBV6-2 or TRBV6-3 with TRBJ1-1; D unclear. The CDR3 totals 15 residues. The germline gives CDR1 MNHEY, CDR2 SVGEGT. V was clipped by 5 bases and J by 6 bases, with 19 bases between them. CDR3 DNA: TGTGCCAGCAGTCTATCGACGACGTCTAGCGCTGAAGCTTTCTTT. As protein: CASSLSTTSSAEAFF.

CDR3: CASTSGSGNEQFF. The CDR3, as DNA: TGTGCCAGCACTAGCGGGAGTGGCAATGAGCAGTTCTTC. V gene TRBV27 combines with J gene TRBJ2-1; TRBD2 matches at 10 bases. Germline V gene lookup returns CDR1 MNHEY and CDR2 SMNVEV (reference sequence). CDR3 length: 13 residues. With V trimmed by 7 bases and J by 6 bases, 3 bases remained unmatched.

This clonotype was picked up many times. The CDR3 protein is CAWRVRGLGSTEAFF. The DNA for the CDR3 is TGTGCCTGGAGGGTCAGGGGGCTAGGATCGACTGAAGCTTTCTTT. J is TRBJ1-1 and V is TRBV30, with 8 bases lining up with TRBD1. The CDR3 has 15 residues. From germline, CDR1 is GTSNPN and CDR2 SVGIG (reference sequence). The J segment lost 5 bases and the V segment lost 3 bases, leaving 11 bases of the junction unmatched. The full variable domain, rest sourced from reference TRBV30 and TRBJ1-1, is SQTIHQWPATLVQPVGSPLSLECTVEGTSNPNLYWYRQAAGRGLQLLFYSVGIGQISSEVPQNLSASRPQDRQFILSSKKLLLSDSGFYLCAWRVRGLGSTEAFFGQGTRLTVV.

The sample holds many counts of this clonotype. The rearrangement uses TRBV10-3 and TRBJ1-4; 7 bases line up with TRBD1. Trimming cost V 10 bases and J 6 bases; bases outside gene matches: 11. Looked up from germline, CDR1 is ENHRY and CDR2 is SYGVKD. CDR3 size: 14 residues. The CDR3 protein is CATNPSGGDEKLFF. DNA for the CDR3: TGTGCCACCAACCCCTCAGGGGGAGATGAAAAACTGTTTTTT.

In its sample, this clonotype was seen many times. The chain has TRBV27 and TRBJ2-5; TRBD2 agrees at 8 bases. Germline CDR1 MNHEY, CDR2 SMNVEV (reference sequence). The CDR3 has 17 residues. Unmatched junction bases numbered 15, after V lost 5 bases and J lost 4 bases. DNA for the CDR3: TGTGCCAGCAGTCGCTCCATGGGCGCGGGGGGAGTAGAGACCCAGTACTTC. Protein sequence: CASSRSMGAGGVETQYF.

This clonotype was counted only a few times. V usage is TRBV27 and J usage is TRBJ2-1; perhaps TRBD2 as D (6 bases). V lost 8 bases and J 5 bases, leaving 13 bases between the germline ends. The CDR3 extends over 13 amino acids. Per the germline V gene, CDR1 is MNHEY and CDR2 is SMNVEV (reference sequence). The CDR3 DNA reads TGTGCCAGCCAGCGGACGGGAGACAATGAGCAGTTCTTC. Translation: CASQRTGDNEQFF.

In this sample, this clonotype turned up a few times. V and J are TRBV19 and TRBJ1-5, with D perhaps TRBD1 (5 bases). The CDR3 has 13 residues. The V gene lost 10 bases and the J gene lost 6 bases, with 16 bases spanning the gap. Germline lookup yields CDR1 LNHDA and CDR2 SQIVND (reference sequence). CDR3 nucleotide sequence: TGTGCCACCCTCAGGGAAAGGGGTCAGCCCCAGCATTTT. Residues: CATLRERGQPQHF.

This clonotype appeared a few times. This chain links TRBV3-1 with TRBJ2-1, with 10 bases identical to TRBD2. This CDR3 spans 16 amino acids. Germline V gene lookup returns CDR1 LGHDT and CDR2 YNNKEL (reference sequence). Trimming cost V 0 bases and J 5 bases; bases outside gene matches: 4. The CDR3 coding sequence is TGTGCCAGCAGCCAAGAATGGACTAGCGGACACAATGAGCAGTTCTTC. Translation: CASSQEWTSGHNEQFF.

This clonotype has just a few counts. V gene TRBV12-3 or TRBV12-4 combines with J gene TRBJ2-3; 8 nucleotides match TRBD1. After removal of 3 bases from V and 3 bases from J, the junction contained 2 bases not matched to a gene. The CDR3 runs 14 residues. The CDR3 sequence: CASSFGQGTDTQYF. The CDR3 DNA reads as TGTGCCAGCAGTTTTGGACAGGGAACAGATACGCAGTATTTT.

This clonotype was detected many times. CDR3 sequence: CSANSGRNSYEQYF. In DNA form, the CDR3 reads TGCAGTGCTAATAGCGGGAGGAATTCCTACGAGCAGTACTTC. The chain links TRBV20-1 to TRBJ2-7; 10 positions agree with TRBD2. CDR3 size: 14 residues. After removal of 4 bases from V and 1 base from J, the junction contained 4 bases not matched to a gene. The germline CDR1 and CDR2 sequences are DFQATT and SNEGSKA (reference sequence).

The genes are TRBV7-9 and TRBJ1-5; no clear D gene. The V end lost 1 base, the J end lost 0 bases, and 16 bases lay between the germline ends. The CDR3 runs to 18 residues. Germline CDR1 SEHNR, CDR2 FQNEAQ (reference sequence). In nucleotides, the CDR3 is TGTGCCAGCAGCTTAGGAGGTGGACGGGAGTATAGCAATCAGCCCCAGCATTTT. Translation: CASSLGGGREYSNQPQHF.

This clonotype was observed a handful of times. The chain has TRBV7-2 and TRBJ1-5; D call uncertain. V dropped 7 bases and J dropped 1 base, with 8 bases sitting between them. Germline V gives CDR1 SGHTA, CDR2 FQGNSA. The CDR3 length is 13 residues. This chain's CDR3 is CASNLDSNQPQHF. The DNA for the CDR3 is TGTGCCAGCAACCTGGACAGCAATCAGCCCCAGCATTTT.

This clonotype was seen a few times. Here the CDR3 DNA reads TGCAGTGCTAGAGACAGGGGGCCCTATGGCTACACCTTC. Translating gives CSARDRGPYGYTF. The rearrangement links TRBV20-1 to TRBJ1-2; 8 nucleotides match TRBD1. CDR1 DFQATT and CDR2 SNEGSKA come from the germline V gene (reference sequence). The CDR3 covers 13 residues. Unmatched junction bases numbered 1, after V lost 0 bases and J lost 4 bases.

This clonotype came up many times. The gene calls are TRBV3-1 and TRBJ1-1, with TRBD1 matching 10 bases. Germline V gene data show CDR1 as LGHDT and CDR2 as YNNKEL (reference sequence). V was pared by 6 bases and J by 11 bases, with 9 bases of the junction left unmatched. This CDR3 contains 13 residues. The chain's CDR3 is CASRLGQGGKAFF. CDR3 sequence (DNA): TGTGCCAGCAGACTTGGACAGGGGGGAAAGGCTTTCTTT. The variable domain in full, completed from reference TRBV3-1 and TRBJ1-1, reads DTAVSQTPKYLVTQMGNDKSIKCEQNLGHDTMYWYKQDSKKFLKIMFSYNNKELIINETVPNRFSPKSPDKAHLNLHINSLELGDSAVYFCASRLGQGGKAFFGQGTRLTVV.

The chain is built from TRBV30 and TRBJ2-7, with D maybe TRBD2 (5 bases). Germline-derived CDR1 and CDR2 are GTSNPN and SVGIG (reference sequence). Trimming took off 4 bases at V and 0 bases at J, with 25 bases between the two ends. The CDR3 covers 18 residues. This CDR3 is CAWTRTALGLPSSYEQYF. CDR3 coding DNA: TGTGCCTGGACTAGAACGGCGCTTGGACTCCCGAGCTCCTACGAGCAGTACTTC.